The 9 T cell receptor beta chains below were found in one sample sequenced in a study of OX40 agonist ivuxolimab in advanced cancers. Clones were sequenced by immunoSEQ multiplex PCR, and TCRdb holds only the in-frame ones, with some missing. Of roughly 70,000 clones detected, less than 90% appear once; the ten largest clones hold 0.5% to 0.6%. The specimen was CD4+ or CD8+ T cells sorted from blood, collected in a trial of the OX40 agonist ivuxolimab. Source of these receptors: an adult with an advanced solid tumor such as melanoma, head and neck, liver or kidney cancer.

The gene calls are TRBV4-3 and TRBJ2-7; 8 bases are shared with TRBD2. In germline, CDR1 is LGHNA, CDR2 YSLEER. The CDR3 covers 17 residues. V lost 0 bases and J lost 1; bases outside the gene matches: 8. The CDR3 nucleotides are TGCGCCAGCAGCCAAGATCCCCCCCCGGGAGGGTCCTACGAGCAGTACTTC. The encoded protein is CASSQDPPPGGSYEQYF.

This clone was seen only once. The chain has TRBV15 and TRBJ1-5, with D tentatively TRBD1 (6 bases). The CDR3 has 15 amino acids. Germline V gives CDR1 LNHNV, CDR2 YYDKDF (reference sequence). V was trimmed by 5 bases and J by 1 base, leaving 12 bases between them. DNA of the CDR3: TGTGCCACCAGCGTAGGGGGGGCCAGCAATCAGCCCCAGCATTTT. Its translation is CATSVGGASNQPQHF. Complete variable domain (other parts from reference TRBV15 and TRBJ1-5): DAMVIQNPRYQVTQFGKPVTLSCSQTLNHNVMYWYQQKSSQAPKLLFHYYDKDFNNEADTPDNFQSRRPNTSFCFLDIRSPGLGDTAMYLCATSVGGASNQPQHFGDGTRLSIL.

This rearrangement joins TRBV5-3 to TRBJ1-1; unclear D gene. TRBV5-3 carries the ORF label, with uncertain function. The V gene lost 2 bases and the J gene lost 0 bases, with 14 bases spanning the gap. The CDR3 is 16 residues long. The CDR3, as DNA: TGTGCCAGAAGCTTTACCGGGAAATTTATGAACACTGAAGCTTTCTTT. This encodes CARSFTGKFMNTEAFF.

The chain carries TRBV7-2 and TRBJ1-4, with D uncertain. The CDR3 is 14 residues long. V lost 0 bases, J lost 3 bases, and 5 bases lay in between. Germline V gives CDR1 SGHTA, CDR2 FQGNSA. CDR3 sequence (DNA): TGTGCCAGCAGCTTAGCTAGCCCTAATGAAAAACTGTTTTTT. As protein: CASSLASPNEKLFF.

This sequence joins TRBV11-3 and TRBJ1-2, with a possible D match to TRBD1 (6 bases). The CDR3 covers 12 residues. The V and J ends lost 4 bases and 6 bases respectively, with 9 bases between them. Germline CDR1 SGHNT, CDR2 YENEEA. The CDR3 DNA reads as TGTGCCAGCAGCTCAAGGGGGGATGGCTACACCTTC. Protein: CASSSRGDGYTF.

The V gene is TRBV18, the J gene TRBJ1-5; 10 bases are shared with TRBD1. The CDR3 loop spans 16 amino acids. J was trimmed by 1 base and V by 3 bases; bases with no gene match: 3. From germline, CDR1 is KGHSH and CDR2 LQKENI. CDR3 sequence: CASSPTGQGSNQPQHF. CDR3 DNA sequence: TGTGCCAGCTCACCTACGGGACAGGGGAGCAATCAGCCCCAGCATTTT.

This clone appeared a single time. The chain has TRBV5-1 and TRBJ2-5; 8 nucleotides agree with TRBD2. Trimming at V came to 0 bases and at J to 4 bases, leaving 8 bases not matched to a gene. The germline V gene has CDR1 SGHRS and CDR2 YFSETQ. The CDR3 contains 16 residues. In nucleotides, the CDR3 is TGCGCCAGCAGCTTGGCGCTAGCGGGTGACCCAGAGACCCAGTACTTC. This codes for CASSLALAGDPETQYF.

This clone has only a few counts. J is TRBJ1-5 and V is TRBV27, with D hard to call. V lost 6 bases and J lost 0, with 6 bases in between. This CDR3 is built from 13 residues. Germline lookup yields CDR1 MNHEY and CDR2 SMNVEV (reference sequence). As DNA, the CDR3 is TGTGCCAGCAGGAGGAATAGCAATCAGCCCCAGCATTTT. It specifies CASRRNSNQPQHF.

In this sample, this clone turned up once. This chain connects TRBV6-1 to TRBJ1-5, with D hard to call. The germline V gene encodes CDR1 MNHNS and CDR2 SASEGT. The V end was cut by 7 bases, the J end by 3 bases, with 10 bases between. This CDR3 contains 13 residues. This chain's CDR3 is CASIEGNNQPQHF. In DNA, the CDR3 is TGTGCCAGCATCGAAGGGAACAATCAGCCCCAGCATTTT.